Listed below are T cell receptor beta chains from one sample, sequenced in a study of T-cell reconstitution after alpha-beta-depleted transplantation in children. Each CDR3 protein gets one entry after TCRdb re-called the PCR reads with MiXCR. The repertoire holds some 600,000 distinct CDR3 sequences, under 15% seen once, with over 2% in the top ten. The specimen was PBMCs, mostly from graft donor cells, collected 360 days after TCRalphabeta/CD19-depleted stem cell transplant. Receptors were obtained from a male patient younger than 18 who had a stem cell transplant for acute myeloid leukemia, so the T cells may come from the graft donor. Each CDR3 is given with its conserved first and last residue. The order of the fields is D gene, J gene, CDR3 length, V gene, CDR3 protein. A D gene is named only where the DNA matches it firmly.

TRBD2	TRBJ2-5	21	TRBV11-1	CASSLPNPELAEDQYQETQYF
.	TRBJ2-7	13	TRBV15	CATSPGVPYEQYF
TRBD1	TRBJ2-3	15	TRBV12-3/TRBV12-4	CASSPRDRGSDTQYF
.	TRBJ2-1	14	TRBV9	CASSSMTSSNEQFF
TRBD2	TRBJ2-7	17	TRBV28	CASRAERIAGHSYEQYF
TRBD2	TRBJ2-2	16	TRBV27	CASSFLAGEDTGELFF
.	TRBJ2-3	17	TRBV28	CAAFGGRFYPSTDTQYF
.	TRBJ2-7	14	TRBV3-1	CASSQMRRGYEQYF
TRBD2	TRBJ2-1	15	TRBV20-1	CSADVAGVSYNEQFF
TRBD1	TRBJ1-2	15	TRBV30	CAWAPGQGYNYGYTF
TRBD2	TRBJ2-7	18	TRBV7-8	CASSRTGLAEHVQREQYF